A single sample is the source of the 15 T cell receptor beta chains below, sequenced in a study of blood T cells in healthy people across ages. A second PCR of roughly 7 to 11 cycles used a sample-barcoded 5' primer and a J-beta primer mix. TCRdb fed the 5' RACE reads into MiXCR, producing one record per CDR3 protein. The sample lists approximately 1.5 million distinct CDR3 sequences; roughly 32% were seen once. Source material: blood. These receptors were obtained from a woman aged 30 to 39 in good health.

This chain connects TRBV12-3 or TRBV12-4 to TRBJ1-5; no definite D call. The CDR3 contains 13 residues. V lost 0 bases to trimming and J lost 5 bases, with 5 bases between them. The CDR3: CASSLADYQPQHF. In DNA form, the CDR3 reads TGTGCCAGCAGTTTAGCAGATTATCAGCCCCAGCATTTT.

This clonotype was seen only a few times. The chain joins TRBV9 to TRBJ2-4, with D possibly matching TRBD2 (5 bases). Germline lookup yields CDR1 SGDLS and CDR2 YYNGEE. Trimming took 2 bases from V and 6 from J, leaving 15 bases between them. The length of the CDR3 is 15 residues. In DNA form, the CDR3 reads TGTGCCAGCAGCGTTTCGACCCACGGGGTAAACATTCAGTACTTC. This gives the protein CASSVSTHGVNIQYF. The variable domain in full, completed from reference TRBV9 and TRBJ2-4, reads DSGVTQTPKHLITATGQRVTLRCSPRSGDLSVYWYQQSLDQGLQFLIQYYNGEERAKGNILERFSAQQFPDLHSELNLSSLELGDSALYFCASSVSTHGVNIQYFGAGTRLSVL.

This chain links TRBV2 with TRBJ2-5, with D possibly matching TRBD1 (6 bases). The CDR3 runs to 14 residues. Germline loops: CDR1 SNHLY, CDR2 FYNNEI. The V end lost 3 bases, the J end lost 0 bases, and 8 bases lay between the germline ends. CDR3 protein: CASSEQGHQETQYF. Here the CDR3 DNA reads TGTGCCAGCAGTGAGCAGGGGCACCAAGAGACCCAGTACTTC.

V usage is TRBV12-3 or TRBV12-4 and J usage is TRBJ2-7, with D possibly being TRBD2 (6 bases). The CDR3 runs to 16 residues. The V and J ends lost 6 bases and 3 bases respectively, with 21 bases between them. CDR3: CASSPFGTPTFYEQYF. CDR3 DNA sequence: TGTGCCAGCAGCCCTTTCGGGACTCCAACATTCTACGAGCAGTACTTC.

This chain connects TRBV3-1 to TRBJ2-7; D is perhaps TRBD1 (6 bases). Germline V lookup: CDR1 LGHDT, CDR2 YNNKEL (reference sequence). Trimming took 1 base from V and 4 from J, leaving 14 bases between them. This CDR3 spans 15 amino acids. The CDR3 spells CASSQASPGVYEQYF. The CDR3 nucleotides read TGTGCCAGCAGCCAAGCTTCTCCAGGGGTATACGAGCAGTACTTC.

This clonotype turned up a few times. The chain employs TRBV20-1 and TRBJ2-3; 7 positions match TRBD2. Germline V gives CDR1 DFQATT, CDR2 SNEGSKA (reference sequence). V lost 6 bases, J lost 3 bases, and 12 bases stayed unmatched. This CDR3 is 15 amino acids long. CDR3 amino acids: CSAPGWGGPTDTQYF. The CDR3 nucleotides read TGCAGTGCCCCGGGATGGGGGGGACCTACAGATACGCAGTATTTT.

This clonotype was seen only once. CDR3 residues: CASSKSRASGSPDTQYF. In DNA form, the CDR3 reads TGTGCCAGCAGCAAATCCCGAGCTAGCGGGAGCCCAGATACGCAGTATTTT. The chain combines TRBV21-1 with TRBJ2-3; the listed D gene, TRBD2, was not tested against the DNA. TRBV21-1 is a recognized pseudogene. This CDR3 comprises 17 residues.

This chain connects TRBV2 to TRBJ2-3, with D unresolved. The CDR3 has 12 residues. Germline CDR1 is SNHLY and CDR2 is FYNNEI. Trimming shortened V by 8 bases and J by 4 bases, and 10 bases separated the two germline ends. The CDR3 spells CASRIESDTQYF. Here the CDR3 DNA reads TGTGCCAGCCGTATAGAATCAGATACGCAGTATTTT.

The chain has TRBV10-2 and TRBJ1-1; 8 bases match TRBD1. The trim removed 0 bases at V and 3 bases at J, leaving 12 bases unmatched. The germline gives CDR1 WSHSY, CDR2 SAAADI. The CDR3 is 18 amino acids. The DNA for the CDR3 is TGCGCCAGCAGTGAGTCAAGGGGGTACGGACAGGGTGACACTGAAGCTTTCTTT. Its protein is CASSESRGYGQGDTEAFF.

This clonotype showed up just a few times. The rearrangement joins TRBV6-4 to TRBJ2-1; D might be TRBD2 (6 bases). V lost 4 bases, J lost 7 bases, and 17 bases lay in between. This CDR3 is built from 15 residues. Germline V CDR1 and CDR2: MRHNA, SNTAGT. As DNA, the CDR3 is TGTGCCAGCAGTGTGTCTAGACTCGGGAGAAATGAGCAGTTCTTC. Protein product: CASSVSRLGRNEQFF.

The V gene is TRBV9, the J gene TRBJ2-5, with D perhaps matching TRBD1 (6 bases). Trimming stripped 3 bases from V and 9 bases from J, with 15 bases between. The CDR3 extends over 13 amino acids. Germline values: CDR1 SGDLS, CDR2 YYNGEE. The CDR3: CASSGRQATAQYF. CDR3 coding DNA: TGTGCCAGCAGCGGGAGACAGGCGACGGCCCAGTACTTC.

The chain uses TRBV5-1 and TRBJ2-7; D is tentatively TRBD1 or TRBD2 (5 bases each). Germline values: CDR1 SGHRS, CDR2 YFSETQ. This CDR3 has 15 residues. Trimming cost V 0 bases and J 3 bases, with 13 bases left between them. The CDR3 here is CASSLAGGLFYEQYF. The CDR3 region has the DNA TGCGCCAGCAGCTTGGCTGGGGGTCTATTCTACGAGCAGTACTTC.

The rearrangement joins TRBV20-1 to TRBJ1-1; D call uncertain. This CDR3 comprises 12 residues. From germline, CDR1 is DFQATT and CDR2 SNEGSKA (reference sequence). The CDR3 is CRAHKPNTEAFF. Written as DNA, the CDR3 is TGCAGGGCTCATAAACCGAACACTGAAGCTTTCTTT.

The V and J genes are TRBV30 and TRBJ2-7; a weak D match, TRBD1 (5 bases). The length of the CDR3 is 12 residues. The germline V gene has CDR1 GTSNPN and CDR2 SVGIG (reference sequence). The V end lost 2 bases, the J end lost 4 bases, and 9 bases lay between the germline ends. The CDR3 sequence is CAWSFDSYEQYF. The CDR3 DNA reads TGTGCCTGGAGTTTCGACAGTTACGAGCAGTACTTC.

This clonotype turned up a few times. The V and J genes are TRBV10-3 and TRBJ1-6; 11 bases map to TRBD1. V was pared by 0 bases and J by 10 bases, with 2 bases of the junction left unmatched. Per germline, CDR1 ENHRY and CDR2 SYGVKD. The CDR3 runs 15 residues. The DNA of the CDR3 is TGTGCCATCAGTGAGTCGGGACAGGGGGGCTCACCCCTCCACTTT. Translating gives CAISESGQGGSPLHF.